This T cell receptor beta chain was captured in a study of shared clonotypes between healthy human individuals. Across the whole study: Per-donor plates numbered three CD4 naive, three CD4 memory, two CD8 naive and one CD8 memory. General observations from the study: A limitation of the genetic and exposure-history diversity represented arose from few donors.

The CDR3 consists of 13 residues. Germline V lookup: CDR1 MNHEY, CDR2 SVGAGI. Trimming shortened V by 4 bases and J by 0 bases, and 6 bases separated the two germline ends. CD45RO-negative cells were positively selected for CCR7, leaving out terminally differentiated effector memory CD45RA+ cells. This clone appeared a few times. The antigen remains undetermined. Other DNA sequences in the same sample also yield this CDR3. Each replicate PCR on the sorted subsets used about 220 ng DNA (around 30,000 T cell genomes). Generated by immunoSEQ multiplex PCR, the TCRdb table keeps only in-frame clones and is missing some. The table includes around 2,000,000 clones, about 93% detected once.

Sequences were obtained from naive CD8+ T cells from PBMCs. This sequence joins TRBV6-5 and TRBJ1-1; D gene unclear. This TCR came from a man between 18 and 29 years old in good health. Some clones in this sample may be carry-over from other donors' samples. CDR3 sequence: CASSLRMNTEAFF. CDR3 sequence (DNA): TGTGCCAGCAGTTTGAGGATGAACACTGAAGCTTTCTTT.